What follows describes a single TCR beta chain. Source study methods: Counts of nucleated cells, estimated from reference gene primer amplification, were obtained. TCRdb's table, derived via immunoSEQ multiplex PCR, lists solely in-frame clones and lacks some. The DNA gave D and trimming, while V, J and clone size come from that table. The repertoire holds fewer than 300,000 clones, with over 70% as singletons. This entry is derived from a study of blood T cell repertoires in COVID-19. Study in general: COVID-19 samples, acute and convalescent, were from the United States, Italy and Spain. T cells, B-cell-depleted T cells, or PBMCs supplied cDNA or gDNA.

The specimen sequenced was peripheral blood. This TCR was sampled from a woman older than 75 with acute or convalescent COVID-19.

The CDR3 DNA follows: TGTGCCAGCAGTTTCGGGGGGGCTCGGTACGAGCAGTACTTC. Its translation is CASSFGGARYEQYF. This chain joins TRBV2 and TRBJ2-7, with 8 bases that match TRBD2. The length of the CDR3 is 14 residues. CDR1 SNHLY and CDR2 FYNNEI come from the germline V gene. The J segment lost 4 bases and the V segment lost 5 bases, leaving 7 bases of the junction unmatched.